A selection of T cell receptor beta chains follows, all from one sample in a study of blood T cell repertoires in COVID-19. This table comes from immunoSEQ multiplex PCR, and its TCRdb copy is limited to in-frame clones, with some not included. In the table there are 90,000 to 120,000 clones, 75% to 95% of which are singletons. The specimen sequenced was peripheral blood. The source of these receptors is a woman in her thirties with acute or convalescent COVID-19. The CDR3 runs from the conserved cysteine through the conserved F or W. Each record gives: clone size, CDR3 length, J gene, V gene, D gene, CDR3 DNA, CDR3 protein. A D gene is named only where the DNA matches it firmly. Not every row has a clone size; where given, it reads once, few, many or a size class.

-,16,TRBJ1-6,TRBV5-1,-,TGCGCCAGCAGCTTGGACACCGATACTAAAAATTCACCCCTCCACTTT,CASSLDTDTKNSPLHF
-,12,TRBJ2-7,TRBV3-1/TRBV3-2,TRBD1,TGTGCCAGTGGACAGGGTTCCTACGAGCAGTACTTC,CASGQGSYEQYF
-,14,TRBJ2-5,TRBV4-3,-,TGCGCCAGCAGCCAAGATCAGGCCCGAGAGACCCAGTACTTC,CASSQDQARETQYF
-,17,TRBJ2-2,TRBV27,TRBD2,TGTGCCAGCAGTCGGGAACTAGCGGGATTGAACACCGGGGAGCTGTTTTTT,CASSRELAGLNTGELFF
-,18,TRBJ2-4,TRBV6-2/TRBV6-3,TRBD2,TGTGCCAGCAGCCCTCCATCGCGACTAGCGGGGGTTAAAAACATTCAGTACTTC,CASSPPSRLAGVKNIQYF
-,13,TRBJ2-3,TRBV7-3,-,TGTGCCAGCAGCGAATACTCCACAGATACGCAGTATTTT,CASSEYSTDTQYF
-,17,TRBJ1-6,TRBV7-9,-,TGTGCCAGCAGCTTGCCCCCAACTGGCGGGAGTAATTCACCCCTCCACTTT,CASSLPPTGGSNSPLHF
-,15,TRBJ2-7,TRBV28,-,TGTGCCAGCAGTTTTGTTTTGGACTTCTCCTACGAGCAGTACTTC,CASSFVLDFSYEQYF
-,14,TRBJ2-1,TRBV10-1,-,TGCGCCAGCAGTGACGAGAGGCTGTACAATGAGCAGTTCTTC,CASSDERLYNEQFF
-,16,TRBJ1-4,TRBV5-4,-,TGTGCCAGCAGCGCGCGCGACAGGTGGATTAATGAAAAACTGTTTTTT,CASSARDRWINEKLFF
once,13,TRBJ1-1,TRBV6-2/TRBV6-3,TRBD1,TGTGCCAGCAGCAACAGGGGGTCGACTGAAGCTTTCTTT,CASSNRGSTEAFF
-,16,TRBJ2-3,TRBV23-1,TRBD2,TGCGCCAGCAGTCCCCTAGCGGGACTCAGCACAGATACGCAGTATTTT,CASSPLAGLSTDTQYF
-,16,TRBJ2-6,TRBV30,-,TGTGCCTGGAGTTTAGGAGGGAGCTCTGGGGCCAACGTCCTGACTTTC,CAWSLGGSSGANVLTF
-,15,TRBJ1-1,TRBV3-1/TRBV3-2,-,TGTGCCAGCAGCCAAGGCCTGATGCGAGACACTGAAGCTTTCTTT,CASSQGLMRDTEAFF
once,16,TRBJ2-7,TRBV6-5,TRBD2,TGTGCCAGCAGTTCTCCTAGCGGGAGGGAAACCTACGAGCAGTACTTC,CASSSPSGRETYEQYF
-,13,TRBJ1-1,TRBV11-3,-,TGTGCCAGCAGCTTACAGGAGAACACTGAAGCTTTCTTT,CASSLQENTEAFF
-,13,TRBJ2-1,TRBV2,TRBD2,TGTGCCAGCGGGGCTAGCGGGAACAATGAGCAGTTCTTC,CASGASGNNEQFF
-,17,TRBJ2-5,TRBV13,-,TGTGCCAGCAGCTCCAACGTCGACAGGACCCTTCAAGAGACCCAGTACTTC,CASSSNVDRTLQETQYF
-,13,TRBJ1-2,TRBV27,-,TGTGCCAGCAGTTTTGGTAGAGCCTATGGCTACACCTTC,CASSFGRAYGYTF
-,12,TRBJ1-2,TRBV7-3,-,TGTGCCAGCAGCACTCCCCCGGGGGGCTACACCTTC,CASSTPPGGYTF
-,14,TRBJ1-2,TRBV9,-,TGTGCCAGCAGCGTAGGGGGCAGCTTATATGGCTACACCTTC,CASSVGGSLYGYTF
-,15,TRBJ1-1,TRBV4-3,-,TGCGCCAGCAGCCAAGACCCCCAGGGAAGGTCTGAAGCTTTCTTT,CASSQDPQGRSEAFF
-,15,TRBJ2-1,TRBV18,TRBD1,TGTGCCAGCTCAAAGGGACAGGGTTCCTACAATGAGCAGTTCTTC,CASSKGQGSYNEQFF
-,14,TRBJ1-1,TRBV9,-,TGTGCCAGCAGCGTAGCGGGGGGGAACACTGAAGCTTTCTTT,CASSVAGGNTEAFF
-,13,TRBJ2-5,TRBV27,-,TGTGCCAGCAGTACAGCAAATCAAGAGACCCAGTACTTC,CASSTANQETQYF
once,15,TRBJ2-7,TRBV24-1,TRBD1,TGTGCCACCAGTGATCATACAACAGGGGGGAACGAGCAGTACTTC,CATSDHTTGGNEQYF
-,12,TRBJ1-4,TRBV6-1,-,TGTGCCAGCAGCGGATTCAGGCAGGTGGTCTTTTTT,CASSGFRQVVFF
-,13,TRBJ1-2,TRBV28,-,TGTGCCAGCAGGACGATCACAGGGTTTGGCTACACCTTC,CASRTITGFGYTF
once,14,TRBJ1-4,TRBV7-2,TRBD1,TGTGCCAGCAGCCCGACAGGGGAGCTTGAAAAACTGTTTTTT,CASSPTGELEKLFF
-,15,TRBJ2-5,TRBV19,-,TGTGCCAGTAGCCCGAACTCAAACGGGTGGGAGACCCAGTACTTC,CASSPNSNGWETQYF
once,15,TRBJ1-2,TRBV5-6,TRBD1,TGTGCCAGCAAGGGACAGGGTTACATCGGCTATGGCTACACCTTC,CASKGQGYIGYGYTF
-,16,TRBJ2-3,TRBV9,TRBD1,TGTGCCAGCAGCGTAGGACAGGGGGCTAGCACAGATACGCAGTATTTT,CASSVGQGASTDTQYF
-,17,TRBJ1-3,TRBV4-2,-,TGTGCCAGCAGCCAAGAGGAGGCCCTCGGCTCTGGAAACACCATATATTTT,CASSQEEALGSGNTIYF
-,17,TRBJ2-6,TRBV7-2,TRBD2,TGTGCCAGCAGCTTATCTAGCGGCAGCTCTGGGGCCAACGTCCTGACTTTC,CASSLSSGSSGANVLTF
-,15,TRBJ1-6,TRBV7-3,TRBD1,TGTGCCAGCAGCCGAGGGACAGGGGAAGGTTCACCCCTCCACTTT,CASSRGTGEGSPLHF
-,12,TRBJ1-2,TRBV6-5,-,TGTGCCAGCAGACGCGTCGACTATGGCTACACCTTC,CASRRVDYGYTF
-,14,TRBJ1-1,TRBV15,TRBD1,TGTGCCACCTGGGACAGGCAGATGAACACTGAAGCTTTCTTT,CATWDRQMNTEAFF
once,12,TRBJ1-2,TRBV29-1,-,TGCAGCGTTTTGAACAACTCGGGTGGCTACACCTTC,CSVLNNSGGYTF
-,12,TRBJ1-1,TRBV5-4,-,TGTGCCAGCAGCTTCGGCGGCGGGGAAGCTTTCTTT,CASSFGGGEAFF
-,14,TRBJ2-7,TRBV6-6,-,TGTGCCAGCAGCCCGGGGGACGGCTCCTACGAGCAGTACTTC,CASSPGDGSYEQYF
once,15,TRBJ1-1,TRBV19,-,TGTGCCAGTAGTCCGCAGTCGGGGGGGTTTACTGAAGCTTTCTTT,CASSPQSGGFTEAFF
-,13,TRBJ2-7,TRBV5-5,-,TGTGCCAGCAGCTTCGGGTCCTCCTACGAGCAGTACTTC,CASSFGSSYEQYF
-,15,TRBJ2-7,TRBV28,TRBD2,TGTGCCAGCAGTTTATTACCCGGGTTGGGAGGGGAGCAGTACTTC,CASSLLPGLGGEQYF
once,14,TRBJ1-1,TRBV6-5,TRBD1,TGTGCCAGCATCCGGGACAGGGTTAACACTGAAGCTTTCTTT,CASIRDRVNTEAFF
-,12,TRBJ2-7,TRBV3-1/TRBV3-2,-,TGTGCCAGCGGTAGACAGACCAACGAGCAGTACTTC,CASGRQTNEQYF